A single sample gave rise to the 8 T cell receptor beta chains below, sequenced in a study of T cell responses to AZD1222 COVID-19 vaccine. The table came from immunoSEQ multiplex PCR; TCRdb's copy has only in-frame clones and leaves some out. Among more than 110,000 clones listed, about 92% were seen once. The material was peripheral blood, obtained on day 0 of AZD1222 vaccination. The receptors originated from an adult in good health.

V and J are TRBV6-1 and TRBJ2-5, with D perhaps matching TRBD2 (7 bases). Germline loops: CDR1 MNHNS, CDR2 SASEGT. Between the trimmed V and J ends, which lost 0 bases and 3 bases, there was a span of 17 bases. This CDR3 comprises 17 residues. The DNA for the CDR3 is TGTGCCAGCAGTGAAGCGCTCGGAAGAGGGGGGGAAGAGACCCAGTACTTC. It is translated as CASSEALGRGGEETQYF.

The chain has TRBV18 and TRBJ1-2, with D possibly being TRBD1 (6 bases). The CDR3 is made up of 15 amino acids. Trimming cost V 2 bases and J 3 bases, with 13 bases left between them. Germline values: CDR1 KGHSH, CDR2 LQKENI. The CDR3 sequence is CASSPDIQGHYGYTF. CDR3 in DNA: TGTGCCAGCTCACCAGATATACAGGGACACTATGGCTACACCTTC.

The rearrangement uses TRBV4-1 and TRBJ1-5; no reliable D call. Trimming cost V 0 bases and J 4 bases, with 10 bases left between them. The CDR3 totals 15 residues. Germline values: CDR1 MGHRA, CDR2 YSYEKL. CDR3 nucleotide sequence: TGCGCCAGCAGCCAAGAATGGGTGAAAAATCAGCCCCAGCATTTT. Translating gives CASSQEWVKNQPQHF.

The chain links TRBV5-1 to TRBJ2-2; D gene unclear. Germline V gives CDR1 SGHRS, CDR2 YFSETQ. The CDR3 has 13 amino acids. V was shortened by 2 bases and J by 6 bases, with 8 bases between the two germline ends. CDR3 sequence: CASSFSTPGELFF. DNA for the CDR3: TGCGCCAGCAGCTTCTCAACCCCCGGGGAGCTGTTTTTT.

The V gene is TRBV5-6, the J gene TRBJ1-2; 7 nucleotides agree with TRBD1. The junction had 9 bases not matched to a gene; V was cut back by 1 base and J by 3 bases. The CDR3 is made up of 16 amino acids. Germline CDR1 SGHDT, CDR2 YYEEEE. In DNA, the CDR3 is TGTGCCAGCAGCTTGTGGGCCCGGGACAGCTACTATGGCTACACCTTC. Amino acids: CASSLWARDSYYGYTF.

The chain uses TRBV19 and TRBJ1-1, with a weak D call TRBD1 (5 bases). Trimming removed 2 bases from V and 5 bases from J, with 15 bases in between. There are 15 residues in the CDR3. CDR1 is LNHDA, CDR2 SQIVND, per germline (reference sequence). This chain's CDR3 is CASSIRQGGGTEAFF. In DNA, the CDR3 is TGTGCCAGTAGTATAAGGCAGGGCGGGGGGACTGAAGCTTTCTTT.

The genes are TRBV19 and TRBJ1-4; 7 nucleotides match TRBD1. Germline V lookup: CDR1 LNHDA, CDR2 SQIVND (reference sequence). The V and J ends lost 8 bases and 7 bases, in that order; junction bases with no gene match: 13. This CDR3 comprises 15 residues. The CDR3 protein is CASGQRRGLIEKLFF. The DNA for the CDR3 is TGTGCCAGTGGGCAACGGAGGGGGCTAATTGAAAAACTGTTTTTT.

The V call is TRBV7-6, the J call TRBJ1-1, with 10 bases lining up with TRBD1. V lost 2 bases, J lost 2 bases, and 2 bases stayed unmatched. This CDR3 region has 15 residues. CDR1 and CDR2 (germline): SGHVS, FNYEAQ. CDR3 protein: CASSLRTGGNTEAFF. CDR3 coding DNA: TGTGCCAGCAGCTTAAGGACAGGGGGAAACACTGAAGCTTTCTTT.